One sample yielded the 17 T cell receptor beta chains listed below, sequenced in a study of CD8+CD57+ T cells in acquired aplastic anemia. CD8+CD57+ cell expansion had been shown by flow cytometry in patients chosen for sequencing. Genomic DNA, serving as template, underwent TCR beta VDJ and CDR3 profiling. TCRdb recomputed calls from the reads with MiXCR, one row per CDR3 protein. Altogether fewer than 200,000 distinct CDR3 sequences are present, about half being singletons, with the ten largest covering over 10%. What was sequenced was sorted CD4+, CD8+, or CD8+CD57+ T cells (not recorded which) from PBMCs. These receptors were collected from a human donor with aplastic anemia.

This clonotype was counted between two and nine times. V gene TRBV2 combines with J gene TRBJ2-7; D is unresolved. The V end was cut by 11 bases, the J end by 0 bases, with 5 bases between. CDR1 SNHLY and CDR2 FYNNEI come from the germline V gene. CDR3 length equals 10 residues. CDR3 residues: CAGTSYEQYF. The DNA for the CDR3 is TGTGCCGGCACCTCCTACGAGCAGTACTTC.

This clonotype has just a few counts. The genes are TRBV2 and TRBJ2-2; a possible D gene is TRBD1 (6 bases). V lost 5 bases to trimming and J lost 6 bases, with 7 bases between them. The CDR3 length is 12 residues. Germline values: CDR1 SNHLY, CDR2 FYNNEI. The CDR3, as DNA: TGTGCCAGCAGTCCAGGGGCCGGGGAGCTGTTTTTT. As protein: CASSPGAGELFF.

Points on this clonotype: One end of the junction is discordant with germline, which a read error may explain. V gene TRBV9 combines with J gene TRBJ2-1; TRBD2 matches at 8 bases. The CDR3 runs 15 residues. In germline, CDR1 is SGDLS, CDR2 YYNGEE. CDR3 sequence: CASSPSGGGGNGQFF. The CDR3 bases are TGTGCCAGCAGCCCGTCCGGGGGGGGTGGCAATGGGCAGTTCTTC.

The chain recombines TRBV4-1 with TRBJ2-5; 11 bases align to TRBD2. This CDR3 region has 15 residues. Losses at the gene ends were 4 bases for V and 4 bases for J; bases not matched to a gene: 5. Germline CDR1 reads MGHRA; CDR2 reads YSYEKL. The CDR3 reads CASSPGLAAGETQYF. The CDR3, as DNA: TGCGCCAGCAGCCCGGGACTAGCGGCGGGAGAGACCCAGTACTTC.

Note on this clonotype: One end of the junction fails to match germline, which may point to a read error. This chain connects TRBV15 to TRBJ1-6, with a possible D match to TRBD1 (6 bases). This CDR3 is 17 amino acids long. The germline V gene encodes CDR1 LNHNV and CDR2 YYDKDF (reference sequence). CDR3 in DNA: TGTGCCGCCAGCAGAGATCCGCCAGGCGGGGGCAATTCACCCCTCCACTTT. Encoded protein: CAASRDPPGGGNSPLHF.

The chain recombines TRBV2 with TRBJ2-5; 10 nucleotides align to TRBD2. Germline V CDR1 and CDR2: SNHLY, FYNNEI. The CDR3 totals 12 residues. The CDR3 region has the DNA TGTTTGAGCGGGGGGGCCTCGGAGACCCAGTACTTC. Its translation: CLSGGASETQYF.

The chain combines TRBV11-2 with TRBJ1-6, with 7 bases that match TRBD1. The CDR3 totals 14 residues. CDR1 is SGHAT, CDR2 FQNNGV, per germline. Trimming cost V 5 bases and J 11 bases; bases outside gene matches: 9. CDR3 in amino acids: CASSTRQGMAPLHF. The CDR3 bases are TGTGCCAGCAGCACAAGACAGGGTATGGCACCCCTCCACTTT.

This clonotype has more than one count but fewer than ten. The J gene is TRBJ2-5, the V gene TRBV15; D gene unclear. V shed 7 bases and J shed 2 bases, with 11 bases lying between them. CDR3 size: 13 residues. The V gene's germline CDR1 is LNHNV and CDR2 YYDKDF (reference sequence). The CDR3 DNA reads as TGTGCCACCAAGCAGATTGAGCAAGAGACCCAGTACTTC. Protein product: CATKQIEQETQYF. Drawing the rest from reference TRBV15 and TRBJ2-5, the complete variable domain is DAMVIQNPRYQVTQFGKPVTLSCSQTLNHNVMYWYQQKSSQAPKLLFHYYDKDFNNEADTPDNFQSRRPNTSFCFLDIRSPGLGDTAMYLCATKQIEQETQYFGPGTRLLVL.

This sequence joins TRBV10-3 and TRBJ2-3, with 11 bases matching TRBD1. This CDR3 is 15 amino acids long. Trimming removed 5 bases from V and 8 bases from J; junction bases left unmatched: 9. Germline-derived CDR1 and CDR2 are ENHRY and SYGVKD. Here the CDR3 DNA reads TGTGCCATCAGTTCCGCCGGACAGGGGGCAGGTACGCAGTATTTT. It translates to CAISSAGQGAGTQYF.

This clonotype was observed many times. The CDR3, as DNA: TGCGCCAGCAGTACCGGGATAGTGGGGGGGCAGCCCCAGCATTTT. Its protein product is CASSTGIVGGQPQHF. The rearrangement joins TRBV10-2 to TRBJ1-5; D may be TRBD1 (5 bases). The ends were cut back, 5 bases at V and 7 bases at J, with 18 bases in the middle. CDR3 length: 15 residues. Germline CDR1 is WSHSY and CDR2 is SAAADI.

The V and J genes are TRBV24-1 and TRBJ1-5, with TRBD1 identical over 7 bases. V gave up 1 base and J gave up 7 bases; unmatched junction bases: 12. The CDR3 loop spans 17 amino acids. CDR1 is KGHDR, CDR2 SFDVKD, per germline. The CDR3 sequence is CATSDFPRQGSRQPQHF. The CDR3 DNA follows: TGTGCCACCAGTGATTTCCCCCGACAGGGTTCAAGGCAGCCCCAGCATTTT.

The CDR3 sequence is CASSPYRQGRLAPLHF. As DNA, the CDR3 is TGTGCCAGCAGTCCTTACCGACAGGGGAGGTTGGCACCCCTCCACTTT. This chain joins TRBV11-1 and TRBJ1-6; 8 bases match TRBD1. Germline trimming cut 6 bases from V and 11 bases from J; bases unmatched to any gene: 15. The CDR3 consists of 16 residues. Per the germline V gene, CDR1 is SGHAT and CDR2 is FQDESV (reference sequence).

J is TRBJ2-1 and V is TRBV14, with D possibly being TRBD2 (6 bases). This CDR3 comprises 12 residues. Germline lookup yields CDR1 SGHDN and CDR2 FVKESK. With 1 base removed from V and 11 bases from J, the gap between germline ends came to 9 bases. This chain's CDR3 is CASSQGRGKQFF. The CDR3 nucleotides are TGTGCCAGCAGCCAAGGTCGGGGGAAGCAGTTCTTC.

There are a few counts of this clonotype. The V call is TRBV5-1, the J call TRBJ1-4; tentative D call: TRBD1 (6 bases). Trimming stripped 4 bases from V and 8 bases from J, with 15 bases between. Germline V gene lookup returns CDR1 SGHRS and CDR2 YFSETQ. This CDR3 has 14 residues. CDR3 protein: CASSPGGEGEKLFF. In DNA form, the CDR3 reads TGCGCCAGCAGCCCCGGGGGCGAGGGAGAAAAACTGTTTTTT.

To note about this clonotype: A junction boundary mismatches the germline segment, possibly from a read error. The chain recombines TRBV19 with TRBJ2-3; no clear D. Germline V gene sequence: CDR1 LNHDA, CDR2 SQIVND (reference sequence). This CDR3 is 14 amino acids long. CDR3 bases: TGTGCCAGTAGTATAGAAAGAAGCACAGATACGCGGTATTTT. Translation gives CASSIERSTDTRYF.

The chain combines TRBV29-1 with TRBJ1-1; 7 bases are shared with TRBD1. Germline CDR1 and CDR2: SQVTM and ANQGSEA. CDR3 size: 13 residues. The ends lost 6 bases at V and 0 bases at J; junction bases unmatched: 4. CDR3 protein: CSVKDRVNTEAFF. Written as DNA, the CDR3 is TGCAGCGTCAAAGACAGGGTGAACACTGAAGCTTTCTTT.

This clonotype has just one count. At one end the junction does not follow the germline gene, possibly because of a read error. The V call is TRBV7-9, the J call TRBJ2-7; no reliable D call. CDR3 length equals 12 residues. Germline-derived CDR1 and CDR2 are SEHNR and FQNEAQ (reference sequence). CDR3 bases: TGTGCCAGCAGCGAAACTGTCTACAAGCAGTACTTC. This gives the protein CASSETVYKQYF.